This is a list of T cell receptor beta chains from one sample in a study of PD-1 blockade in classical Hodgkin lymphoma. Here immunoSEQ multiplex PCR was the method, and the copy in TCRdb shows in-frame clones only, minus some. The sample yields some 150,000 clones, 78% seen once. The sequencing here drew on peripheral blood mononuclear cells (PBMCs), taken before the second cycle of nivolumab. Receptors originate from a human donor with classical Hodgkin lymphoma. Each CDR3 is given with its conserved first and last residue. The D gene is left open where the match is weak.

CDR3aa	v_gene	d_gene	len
CASSLNYGYTF	TRBV7-7	NA	11
CASSPLAGTETQYF	TRBV19	TRBD2	14
CASSPRDDQETQYF	TRBV9	NA	14
CASSLWGDNSPLHF	TRBV28	NA	14
CAIRTGVGDTEAFF	TRBV10-3	TRBD1	14
CASSSNPSGVRTQYF	TRBV2	TRBD2	15
CASSSRTSGYEQYF	TRBV6-6	TRBD2	14
CASSPYEGTSYNEQFF	TRBV7-8	NA	16
CASRQGSTDTQYF	TRBV6-4	TRBD1	13
CASSDQQGGNQPQHF	TRBV4-2	NA	15
CASSRQGKRPQHF	TRBV6-5	TRBD1	13
CASSDSSVPFGHTQYF	TRBV7-9	NA	16
CASSLEHTSTDTQYF	TRBV2	NA	15
CASSYPRGNGANVLTF	TRBV6-6	NA	16
CASSEALEGATQYF	TRBV2	NA	14
CASSRTPGGETQYF	TRBV6-5	TRBD2	14
CASSLGSWNTGELFF	TRBV7-9	NA	15
CASSLRGDTYGYTF	TRBV7-8	NA	14
CASSLERPYNEQFF	TRBV11-1	NA	14
CASSPAEGGALTF	TRBV18	NA	13
CASSPREPTDTQYF	TRBV11-2	NA	14
CASSNTGNQPQHF	TRBV6-5	NA	13
CASSLGPQGGSYEQYF	TRBV6-5	NA	16
CASSFGGYLSYEQYF	TRBV7-8	TRBD2	15
CASSAGRSWGPLHF	TRBV6-1	NA	14
CASSSPDSDEQFF	TRBV7-7	NA	13
CASSSDRGDYYGYTF	TRBV5-4	TRBD1	15
CASSYRTGIYGQYF	TRBV6-5	TRBD1	14
CAISESQGRESQYF	TRBV10-3	NA	14
CAISENPRNQPQHF	TRBV10-3	NA	14
CASSSPDRGSFGNTIYF	TRBV7-2	TRBD1	17
CATSRTVQETQYF	TRBV15	NA	13
CASSMRGEQFF	TRBV19	NA	11
CASSTGTGPYNEQFF	TRBV19	TRBD1	15
CASSYSRGLVYEQYF	TRBV6-5	TRBD2	15
CASSIRSSGANVLTF	TRBV7-9	NA	15
CASSLRQGGETQYF	TRBV27	NA	14
CASSLLQTSNTGELFF	TRBV7-3	NA	16
CASSMVGLNTEAFF	TRBV19	NA	14
CSARRAGEVEAFF	TRBV29-1	NA	13
CASSSRNTGSTEAFF	TRBV5-1	NA	15